Presented here are 18 T cell receptor beta chains from one specimen sequenced in a study of shared clonotypes between healthy human individuals. Sequenced by immunoSEQ multiplex PCR; TCRdb stores in-frame clones only, minus some. The table shows hundreds of thousands of clones, with 98% occurring only once. CD45RO-negative, CCR7-selected cells formed the naive CD8 fraction, which excluded terminally differentiated effector memory CD45RA+ cells. The sequencing sample was made of naive CD8+ T cells sorted from blood. The receptors here all came from a young man in good health.

The V and J genes are TRBV5-8 and TRBJ2-7, with TRBD2 matching over 9 bases. The CDR3 consists of 15 residues. Germline values: CDR1 SGHTS, CDR2 YDEGEE. The V segment lost 3 bases and the J segment 1 base; nucleotides outside the gene matches: 5. The CDR3 here is CASSSPTSGSYEQYF. DNA of the CDR3: TGTGCCAGCAGCTCACCGACTAGCGGATCCTACGAGCAGTACTTC.

The CDR3 bases are TGTGCCAGCAGCTTAGGCAGGGCGAGCTCTGGGGCCAACGTCCTGACTTTC. As protein: CASSLGRASSGANVLTF. The V and J genes are TRBV7-9 and TRBJ2-6; tentative D call: TRBD1 (5 bases). Per the germline V gene, CDR1 is SEHNR and CDR2 is FQNEAQ (reference sequence). The V end was cut by 1 base, the J end by 0 bases, with 10 bases between. The CDR3 contains 17 residues. The whole variable domain, remainder taken from reference TRBV7-9 and TRBJ2-6, is DTGVSQNPRHKITKRGQNVTFRCDPISEHNRLYWYRQTLGQGPEFLTYFQNEAQLEKSRLLSDRFSAERPKGSFSTLEIQRTEQGDSAMYLCASSLGRASSGANVLTFGAGSRLTVL.

The chain recombines TRBV19 with TRBJ2-2; 11 bases align to TRBD2. After removal of 7 bases from V and 2 bases from J, the junction contained 6 bases not matched to a gene. Germline-derived CDR1 and CDR2 are LNHDA and SQIVND (reference sequence). The length of the CDR3 is 16 residues. The CDR3 coding sequence is TGTGCCAGTACCATCCTAGCGGGAGGTAACACCGGGGAGCTGTTTTTT. Its translation: CASTILAGGNTGELFF.

V gene TRBV6-1 combines with J gene TRBJ2-7, with 8 positions matching TRBD1. Germline V gene data show CDR1 as MNHNS and CDR2 as SASEGT. The CDR3 sequence is 14 residues long. The V gene end was trimmed by 7 bases and the J gene end by 2 bases; junction bases not matched to a gene: 7. CDR3 protein: CASTGQGGAYEQYF. CDR3 DNA sequence: TGTGCCAGCACTGGACAGGGTGGAGCCTACGAGCAGTACTTC.

The rearrangement uses TRBV27 and TRBJ1-1; D is uncertain. From germline, CDR1 is MNHEY and CDR2 SMNVEV (reference sequence). The germline V and J ends were trimmed by 2 bases and 11 bases, with 9 bases remaining between them. This CDR3 region has 11 residues. This chain's CDR3 is CASSLRTSAFF. The CDR3 DNA reads TGTGCCAGCAGTTTAAGGACCTCCGCTTTCTTT.

This clone was detected a few times. V is TRBV9 and J is TRBJ2-4, with TRBD1 matching 8 bases. V was clipped by 3 bases and J by 7 bases; unmatched bases: 9. Germline lookup yields CDR1 SGDLS and CDR2 YYNGEE. The CDR3 length is 15 residues. CDR3 sequence: CASSEPAGGANIQYF. CDR3 nucleotides: TGTGCCAGCAGCGAACCTGCAGGGGGCGCGAACATTCAGTACTTC. Using reference TRBV9 and TRBJ2-4 for the parts outside the CDR3, the full variable domain is DSGVTQTPKHLITATGQRVTLRCSPRSGDLSVYWYQQSLDQGLQFLIQYYNGEERAKGNILERFSAQQFPDLHSELNLSSLELGDSALYFCASSEPAGGANIQYFGAGTRLSVL.

V is TRBV7-9 and J is TRBJ2-1, with D possibly matching TRBD1 (6 bases). This CDR3 comprises 14 residues. Per the germline V gene, CDR1 is SEHNR and CDR2 is FQNEAQ (reference sequence). Trimming took 5 bases from V and 10 from J, leaving 18 bases between them. The CDR3 bases are TGTGCCAGCAGCCAAGAGGTCCTTCAGGGGGAGCAGTTCTTC. This sequence encodes CASSQEVLQGEQFF. The full variable domain, rest sourced from reference TRBV7-9 and TRBJ2-1, is DTGVSQNPRHKITKRGQNVTFRCDPISEHNRLYWYRQTLGQGPEFLTYFQNEAQLEKSRLLSDRFSAERPKGSFSTLEIQRTEQGDSAMYLCASSQEVLQGEQFFGPGTRLTVL.

V and J are TRBV6-5 and TRBJ1-1; D possibly corresponds to TRBD1 (6 bases). The V and J ends lost 6 bases and 0 bases respectively, with 8 bases between them. The CDR3 sequence is 13 residues long. Germline V gives CDR1 MNHEY, CDR2 SVGAGI. CDR3 amino acids: CASRQGLNTEAFF. The CDR3 nucleotides are TGTGCCAGCAGACAGGGACTGAACACTGAAGCTTTCTTT.

This chain uses TRBV5-1 with TRBJ2-5; D is perhaps TRBD1 (6 bases). Deletions cut 3 bases from V and 5 bases from J, with 11 bases between. The V gene's germline CDR1 is SGHRS and CDR2 YFSETQ. The CDR3 loop spans 13 amino acids. The CDR3 nucleotides read TGCGCCAGCAGCTATACAGGGATGGAGACCCAGTACTTC. It translates to CASSYTGMETQYF.

V and J are TRBV5-1 and TRBJ2-4, with D tentatively TRBD1 (5 bases). Trimming removed 0 bases at V and 6 bases at J, with 10 bases between. The germline CDR1 and CDR2 sequences are SGHRS and YFSETQ. The CDR3 loop spans 14 amino acids. CDR3 sequence (DNA): TGCGCCAGCAGCTTGGGTCAGGGCACAAACATTCAGTACTTC. Protein: CASSLGQGTNIQYF. Supplemented by reference TRBV5-1 and TRBJ2-4, the full variable domain reads KAGVTQTPRYLIKTRGQQVTLSCSPISGHRSVSWYQQTPGQGLQFLFEYFSETQRNKGNFPGRFSGRQFSNSRSEMNVSTLELGDSALYLCASSLGQGTNIQYFGAGTRLSVL.

The V and J genes are TRBV7-3 and TRBJ2-1, with D possibly TRBD2 on 6 matching bases. Germline values: CDR1 SGHTA, CDR2 FQGTGA. The V end lost 2 bases, the J end lost 2 bases, and 10 bases lay between the germline ends. This CDR3 has 15 amino acids. The DNA for the CDR3 is TGTGCCAGCAGCTTAGCGGGAATGGCCTACAATGAGCAGTTCTTC. It encodes CASSLAGMAYNEQFF.

Comment on this clone: The junction does not match germline at one end; this may be a read error. The gene calls are TRBV7-7 and TRBJ2-1; TRBD2 aligns across 12 bases. The CDR3 is 17 residues long. Germline CDR1 and CDR2: SSHAT and FNYEAQ (reference sequence). CDR3 in DNA: TGTGCTAGCAGCTTAGGAGTGACTAGCGGGAGTTGGGATGAGCAGTTCTTC. Residues: CASSLGVTSGSWDEQFF.

V gene TRBV5-1 combines with J gene TRBJ2-7; tentatively, D is TRBD1 (5 bases). Germline assignment: CDR1 SGHRS and CDR2 YFSETQ. With 4 bases removed from V and 6 bases from J, the gap between germline ends came to 23 bases. This CDR3 is built from 16 residues. The chain's CDR3 is CASSTNVQGIVGEQYF. Here the CDR3 DNA reads TGCGCCAGCAGCACCAACGTTCAGGGCATAGTAGGCGAGCAGTACTTC. The variable domain in full, completed from reference TRBV5-1 and TRBJ2-7, reads KAGVTQTPRYLIKTRGQQVTLSCSPISGHRSVSWYQQTPGQGLQFLFEYFSETQRNKGNFPGRFSGRQFSNSRSEMNVSTLELGDSALYLCASSTNVQGIVGEQYFGPGTRLTVT.

The chain recombines TRBV2 with TRBJ1-2; D is unresolved. Per germline, CDR1 SNHLY and CDR2 FYNNEI. The CDR3 length is 15 residues. The V end was cut by 2 bases, the J end by 4 bases, with 14 bases between. In DNA form, the CDR3 reads TGTGCCAGCAGTGAACTCGCCTCGGGTGGCTATGGCTACACCTTC. Translated: CASSELASGGYGYTF.

DNA of the CDR3: TGTGCCAGCATTGGGGGCCTCAACCCCCGCGAGCAGTACTTC. Protein sequence: CASIGGLNPREQYF. J is TRBJ2-7 and V is TRBV27; D might be TRBD1 (6 bases). CDR3 length: 14 residues. V dropped 7 bases and J dropped 6 bases, with 19 bases sitting between them. Germline V lookup: CDR1 MNHEY, CDR2 SMNVEV (reference sequence).

The chain uses TRBV5-8 and TRBJ1-2; 8 bases fit TRBD1. The CDR3 totals 15 residues. CDR1 and CDR2 (germline): SGHTS, YDEGEE. V lost 4 bases, J lost 6 bases, and 11 bases stayed unmatched. The CDR3 sequence is CASSRRTGFWDGYTF. The DNA of the CDR3 is TGTGCCAGCAGCCGCCGGACAGGGTTTTGGGATGGCTACACCTTC.

This clone is a singleton in its sample. This chain links TRBV28 with TRBJ1-4; no clear D. V was trimmed by 6 bases and J by 8 bases, leaving 16 bases between them. The germline V gene has CDR1 MDHEN and CDR2 SYDVKM. The CDR3 loop spans 14 amino acids. The CDR3 DNA sequence: TGTGCCAGCAGCCTTGCCCTCGGTGAGGAAAAACTGTTTTTT. This sequence encodes CASSLALGEEKLFF.

The rearrangement joins TRBV7-6 to TRBJ2-1; 16 bases are shared with TRBD2. This CDR3 has 18 amino acids. Looked up from germline, CDR1 is SGHVS and CDR2 is FNYEAQ. Trimming at V came to 5 bases and at J to 7 bases, leaving 11 bases not matched to a gene. The CDR3 loop is CASSPLGLAGGPRNEQFF. The CDR3 DNA is TGTGCCAGCAGCCCCCTGGGACTAGCGGGAGGGCCAAGGAATGAGCAGTTCTTC.